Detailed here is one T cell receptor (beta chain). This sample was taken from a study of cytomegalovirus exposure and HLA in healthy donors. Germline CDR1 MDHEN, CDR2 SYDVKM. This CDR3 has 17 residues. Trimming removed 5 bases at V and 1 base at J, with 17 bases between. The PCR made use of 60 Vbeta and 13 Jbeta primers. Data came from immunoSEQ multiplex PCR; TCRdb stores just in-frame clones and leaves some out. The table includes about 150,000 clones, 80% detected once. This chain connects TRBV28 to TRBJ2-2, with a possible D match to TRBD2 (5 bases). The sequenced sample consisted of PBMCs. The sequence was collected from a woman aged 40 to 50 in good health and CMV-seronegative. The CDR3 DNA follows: TGTGCCAGCAGTCCGGCCGAGGGTAGGAGGAACACCGGGGAGCTGTTTTTT. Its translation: CASSPAEGRRNTGELFF.